This T cell receptor (beta chain) was profiled in a study of cytomegalovirus exposure and HLA in healthy donors. PCR employed 60 Vbeta and 13 Jbeta primers. Repertoires were generated with immunoSEQ multiplex PCR, while TCRdb's copy carries only in-frame clones and drops some. The table has 200,000 or so clones, approximately 80% seen once. Trimming pared 0 bases from V and 9 bases from J, leaving 10 bases between. The germline V gene has CDR1 SGHRS and CDR2 YFSETQ. This CDR3 has 13 residues. The clonotype originates from a male donor in good health and CMV-seronegative. The rearrangement uses TRBV5-1 and TRBJ2-1; the D gene is possibly TRBD2 (6 bases). Sequencing was done on a sample of PBMCs. CDR3 sequence reads: CASSLATGSEQFF. The CDR3 coding sequence is TGCGCCAGCAGCTTGGCCACCGGGAGTGAGCAGTTCTTC.